The source of this TCR beta chain is a study of a mutant IDH1 vaccine in newly diagnosed glioma (dated by TCRdb to the early 2020s). With respect to the entire study: Vaccination started 4-6 weeks after radiotherapy alone, or was given together with temozolomide cycles in the groups whose treatment included chemotherapy. The week-35 safety follow-up was designated visit V12, and the week-47 end of study was designated visit V13. Before enrollment, patients had received standard therapy of radiotherapy alone, temozolomide alone, or radiochemotherapy with temozolomide; most received the combination. Of the roughly 30 treated patients, around 62% were male and around 40% were female, and a mean age of approximately 40 years was recorded. Peripheral blood samples were drawn at six visits, namely V03 (baseline), V05, V07, V10, V12 and V13. Longitudinal TCRB deep sequencing was done for some 26 treated patients, wherever samples were available for exploratory analyses.

The intended sense of this specimen's time point label: week 35, safety follow-up. A 20-mer mutant IDH1 peptide at 300 micrograms in Montanide made up each vaccine dose, which was injected subcutaneously together with topical imiquimod. Patients were given eight vaccinations, in weeks 1, 3, 5, 7, 11, 15, 19 and 23, which matched visits V03 through V10. The donors had newly diagnosed IDH1-mutant astrocytomas of WHO grade 3 or 4 that showed loss of nuclear ATRX. The samples were drawn from NOA16, a multicentre, single-arm, open-label phase I trial in Germany that tested a mutant IDH1 peptide vaccine in humans for the first time. Genomic DNA for TCRB sequencing was isolated from EDTA blood with the DNeasy Blood and Tissue Kit. The protocol used for the library was the immunoSEQ multiplex PCR assay. Rearranged TCR beta chain sequences were amplified using the hsTCRB Kit according to the manufacturer's protocol. TCRB libraries were sequenced on an Illumina MiSeq. In the original analysis: Demultiplexing, trimming and gene mapping were performed with the kit vendor's proprietary platform. TCRdb mirrors the immuneACCESS table, restricted to in-frame sequences. Some clones are absent from its copies; in checked studies, under half trace to an unresolved V gene, and the reason for the others is unknown. V and J calls plus clone size are reproduced from that table; the DNA served to infer D and trimming. In this sample the table shows approximately 44,000 clones, approximately 80% of which occur a single time. Of the sample, approximately 12% falls within the top ten clones.

Counted from cysteine to phenylalanine, this CDR3 has 13 amino acids. This entry keeps only the CDR3 DNA: 39 bases, framed from base 1. Based on the germline V gene, the CDR1 and CDR2 sequences are SGHAT and FQNNGV. For this chain, trimming is 5 bases at the V end and 8 bases at the J end, and the number of junction bases without a gene match is 7. Study-wide conclusions, independent of this receptor: Pseudoprogression seemed to be unrelated to changes in the top peripheral T cell clonotypes found by TCRB sequencing. The authors stated that sample limitations prevented analyses of patient blood samples from being reproduced. Selection of PBMC samples for TCRB deep sequencing was based on availability. Immune responses induced by the vaccine were seen in around 93% of patients across multiple MHC alleles.

Concerning this clone: This clone's antigen is unknown. No per-base quality is available; no much larger clone lies one base away.

Sequenced material: PBMCs, taken from a glioma patient whose treatment included an IDH1 peptide vaccine. Here the chain combines TRBV11-2 and TRBJ1-2, with 8 bases aligning to TRBD1. The clonotype originates from a man aged 35-49 years with glioma. The bases are TGTGCCAGCAGCCCGGACAGGGCCCGGGGCTACACCTTC. The encoded protein is CASSPDRARGYTF.